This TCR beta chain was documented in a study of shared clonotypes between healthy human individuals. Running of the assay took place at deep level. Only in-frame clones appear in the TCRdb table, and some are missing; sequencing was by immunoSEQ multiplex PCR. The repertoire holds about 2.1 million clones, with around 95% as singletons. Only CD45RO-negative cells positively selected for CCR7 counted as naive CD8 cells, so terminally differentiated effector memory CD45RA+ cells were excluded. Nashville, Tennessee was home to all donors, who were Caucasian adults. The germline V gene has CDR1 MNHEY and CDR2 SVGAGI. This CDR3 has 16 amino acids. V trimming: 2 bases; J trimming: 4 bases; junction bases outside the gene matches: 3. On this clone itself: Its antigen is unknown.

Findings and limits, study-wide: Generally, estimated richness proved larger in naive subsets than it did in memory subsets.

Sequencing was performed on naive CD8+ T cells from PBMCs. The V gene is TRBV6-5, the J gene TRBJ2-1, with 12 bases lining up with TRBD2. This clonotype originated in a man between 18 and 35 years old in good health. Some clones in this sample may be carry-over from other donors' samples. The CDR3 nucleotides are TGTGCCAGCAGTTACGCGCTAGCGGGAGGGTACAATGAGCAGTTCTTC. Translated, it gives CASSYALAGGYNEQFF.